Listed below are T cell receptor beta chains from one sample, sequenced in a study of blood T cell repertoires in COVID-19. Profiling relied on immunoSEQ multiplex PCR, and the TCRdb table lists in-frame clones only, not all of them. The data contain roughly 380,000 clones, around 85% of them seen just once; the ten biggest clones take up 3.6%. Sequencing used peripheral blood. The receptors shown here come from a woman between 18 and 30 years old with acute or convalescent COVID-19. Both conserved end residues are part of each CDR3. A D gene is named only where the DNA matches it firmly. For some rows the clone size is stated as once, few or many, or as a class when expanded; others skip it.

size: once
V: TRBV11-2
D: TRBD1
J: TRBJ1-1
DNA: TGTGCCAGCAGCTTCGGACAGGGTGTAAAAGGAGCTTTCTTT
CDR3: CASSFGQGVKGAFF

size: -
V: TRBV5-4
D: -
J: TRBJ1-5
DNA: TGTGCCAGCAGCTTAGACGACAAGAATCAGCCCCAGCATTTT
CDR3: CASSLDDKNQPQHF

size: few
V: TRBV14
D: TRBD1
J: TRBJ1-1
DNA: TGTGCCAGCTTACAGGGGGCTTACACTGAAGCTTTCTTT
CDR3: CASLQGAYTEAFF

size: -
V: TRBV5-1
D: TRBD1
J: TRBJ1-2
DNA: TGCGCCAGCAGAGGGACAGGGAACTATGGCTACACCTTC
CDR3: CASRGTGNYGYTF

size: once
V: TRBV11-2
D: -
J: TRBJ2-7
DNA: TGTGCCAGCAGCTTGGAGATATCTCTTGGCGAGCAGTACTTC
CDR3: CASSLEISLGEQYF

size: -
V: TRBV12-5
D: -
J: TRBJ2-6
DNA: TGTGCTAGTGGTTTGCCCCTTACAGGTCCCTCTGGGGCCAACGTCCTGACTTTC
CDR3: CASGLPLTGPSGANVLTF

size: -
V: TRBV6-5
D: -
J: TRBJ2-7
DNA: TGTGCCAGCAGAGTTAGCGGAGGGATCTACGAGCAGTACTTC
CDR3: CASRVSGGIYEQYF

size: -
V: TRBV10-3
D: -
J: TRBJ1-1
DNA: TGTGCCATCAGTGGAAGGGGAAACCAGAACACTGAAGCTTTCTTT
CDR3: CAISGRGNQNTEAFF

size: -
V: TRBV6-6
D: -
J: TRBJ1-2
DNA: TGTGCCAGCAGTTACGGGGCGGGGAAAAACTATGGCTACACCTTC
CDR3: CASSYGAGKNYGYTF

size: -
V: TRBV7-8
D: -
J: TRBJ1-2
DNA: TGTGCCAGCACCCAGGAGACAGGATCTAACTATGGCTACACCTTC
CDR3: CASTQETGSNYGYTF

size: -
V: TRBV2
D: TRBD1
J: TRBJ1-2
DNA: TGTGCCAGCAGGTACCGGGACAGGGGCTATGGCTACACCTTC
CDR3: CASRYRDRGYGYTF

size: -
V: TRBV5-6
D: TRBD1
J: TRBJ1-4
DNA: TGTGCCAGCAGTCCGGGACAGGCTAATGAAAAACTGTTTTTT
CDR3: CASSPGQANEKLFF

size: few
V: TRBV19
D: -
J: TRBJ1-1
DNA: TGTGCCAGTAGTATAGATCACTCAGGGCGTAACACTGAAGCTTTCTTT
CDR3: CASSIDHSGRNTEAFF

size: few
V: TRBV6-5
D: -
J: TRBJ1-4
DNA: TGTGCCTGCAAAAACGGAGCACTTAATGAAAAACTGTTTTTT
CDR3: CACKNGALNEKLFF

size: once
V: TRBV5-1
D: -
J: TRBJ1-1
DNA: TGCGCCAGCAGCTCTATGGTGACTCCGACCGCGAACACTGAAGCTTTCTTT
CDR3: CASSSMVTPTANTEAFF

size: -
V: TRBV30
D: -
J: TRBJ2-2
DNA: TGTGCCTGGAGTGAGGCGGACACCGGGGAGCTGTTTTTT
CDR3: CAWSEADTGELFF

size: -
V: TRBV2
D: TRBD1
J: TRBJ2-7
DNA: TGTGCCAGCAGTGAGGACAGGGTGGGGAGCGAGCAGTACTTC
CDR3: CASSEDRVGSEQYF

size: -
V: TRBV15
D: -
J: TRBJ1-6
DNA: TGTGCCACCAGCAGGCTTGGGACACATGATAATTCACCCCTCCACTTT
CDR3: CATSRLGTHDNSPLHF

size: -
V: TRBV18
D: TRBD1
J: TRBJ1-2
DNA: TGTGCCAGCTCACCTACGACAGGGGGCGAATCCCTGGGAGGCTACACCTTC
CDR3: CASSPTTGGESLGGYTF

size: -
V: TRBV12-3/TRBV12-4
D: -
J: TRBJ1-2
DNA: TGTGCCAGCAGTTTATCAGGGATCTATGGCTACACCTTC
CDR3: CASSLSGIYGYTF

size: -
V: TRBV7-9
D: TRBD2
J: TRBJ2-7
DNA: TGTGCCAGCAGTCAAACTAGCGGGGGTGCTTACGAGCAGTACTTC
CDR3: CASSQTSGGAYEQYF

size: -
V: TRBV28
D: TRBD2
J: TRBJ2-1
DNA: TGTGCCAGCAGTCGGGGCTGGGGTAGCGGGGTCTACAATGAGCAGTTCTTC
CDR3: CASSRGWGSGVYNEQFF

size: -
V: TRBV11-2
D: -
J: TRBJ1-2
DNA: TGTGCCAGCAGCTTAGGACAGGATCCGAACTATGGCTACACCTTC
CDR3: CASSLGQDPNYGYTF

size: -
V: TRBV4-2
D: -
J: TRBJ1-2
DNA: TGTGCCAGCAGCCAAGAATCAAGCAGGAACTATGGCTACACCTTC
CDR3: CASSQESSRNYGYTF

size: -
V: TRBV5-4
D: TRBD2
J: TRBJ2-1
DNA: TGTGCCAGCAGCTCACCGACTACGGGACTAAGAACGTACAATGAGCAGTTCTTC
CDR3: CASSSPTTGLRTYNEQFF

size: -
V: TRBV5-1
D: TRBD1
J: TRBJ1-3
DNA: TGCGCCAGCAGCCCCGGGGACAGGGTGAGCTCTGGAAACACCATATATTTT
CDR3: CASSPGDRVSSGNTIYF

size: -
V: TRBV9
D: -
J: TRBJ1-1
DNA: TGTGCCAGCAGCGTAGGGGGAGGAGAGAACACTGAAGCTTTCTTT
CDR3: CASSVGGGENTEAFF

size: few
V: TRBV5-5
D: -
J: TRBJ2-2
DNA: TGTGCCAGCAGCCCCCCCGGCAGGCCAGGGGAGCTGTTTTTT
CDR3: CASSPPGRPGELFF

size: once
V: TRBV14
D: -
J: TRBJ1-1
DNA: TGTGCCAGCAGCCAAGAGGGGGGGGCCCGGAGAACTGAAGCTTTCTTT
CDR3: CASSQEGGARRTEAFF

size: -
V: TRBV6-6
D: -
J: TRBJ1-6
DNA: TGTGCCAGCAGTTACGGCGGGGAAAACTATAATTCACCCCTCCACTTT
CDR3: CASSYGGENYNSPLHF

size: -
V: TRBV5-1
D: -
J: TRBJ2-7
DNA: TGCGCCAGCAGCTCCCTGACTCCCTACGAGCAGTACTTC
CDR3: CASSSLTPYEQYF

size: -
V: TRBV29-1
D: TRBD2
J: TRBJ2-3
DNA: TGCAGCGTTGAGGGACTAGCGGGAGGCACAGATACGCAGTATTTT
CDR3: CSVEGLAGGTDTQYF

size: few
V: TRBV30
D: -
J: TRBJ2-5
DNA: TGTGCCTGGAGTGCCCGGGGGGCGTCGCCCGGGGAGACCCAGTACTTC
CDR3: CAWSARGASPGETQYF

size: -
V: TRBV27
D: TRBD2
J: TRBJ2-5
DNA: TGTGCCAGCAGTTTATCCGGGGGACTAGCGGTCCAAGAGACCCAGTACTTC
CDR3: CASSLSGGLAVQETQYF

size: -
V: TRBV5-1
D: -
J: TRBJ2-2
DNA: TGCGCCAGCAGCATAGGACAGAACACCGGGGAGCTGTTTTTT
CDR3: CASSIGQNTGELFF

size: -
V: TRBV19
D: TRBD2
J: TRBJ2-7
DNA: TGTGCCAGTAGTAGACCGGGACTAGTCTACGAGCAGTACTTC
CDR3: CASSRPGLVYEQYF

size: -
V: TRBV19
D: -
J: TRBJ1-6
DNA: TGTGCCAGTCTTTCCGCTCCTGAGTGGTCCTATAATTCACCCCTCCACTTT
CDR3: CASLSAPEWSYNSPLHF

size: -
V: TRBV28
D: TRBD1
J: TRBJ1-1
DNA: TGTGCCAGCAGTTCGGACAGGGAGGATGGGACTGAAGCTTTCTTT
CDR3: CASSSDREDGTEAFF

size: -
V: TRBV28
D: TRBD2
J: TRBJ2-5
DNA: TGTGCCAGCAATCGGAGCGGGAGGTCGGCCCAGTACTTC
CDR3: CASNRSGRSAQYF

size: -
V: TRBV13
D: -
J: TRBJ1-2
DNA: TGTGCCAGCAGCCCGTCGGGCGGGGCTAACTATGGCTACACCTTC
CDR3: CASSPSGGANYGYTF

size: once
V: TRBV5-4
D: -
J: TRBJ1-1
DNA: TGTGCCAGCAGCCCCAACACCATGAACACTGAAGCTTTCTTT
CDR3: CASSPNTMNTEAFF

size: -
V: TRBV5-6
D: -
J: TRBJ1-1
DNA: TGTGCCAGCAGCTTGGCCAAGAACGGCGTAGGGGCGCGAGCTTTCTTT
CDR3: CASSLAKNGVGARAFF

size: -
V: TRBV2
D: -
J: TRBJ2-7
DNA: TGTGCCAGCGGGACACTCTCCTACGAGCAGTACTTC
CDR3: CASGTLSYEQYF

size: -
V: TRBV9
D: -
J: TRBJ1-2
DNA: TGTGCCAGCAGCCCAATAGCGGGTCCTTCCAGCCCCTATGGCTACACCTTC
CDR3: CASSPIAGPSSPYGYTF

size: once
V: TRBV19
D: -
J: TRBJ2-1
DNA: TGTGCCAGTAGTATAGGAGGCGGGGAATACAATGAGCAGTTCTTC
CDR3: CASSIGGGEYNEQFF

size: -
V: TRBV15
D: TRBD1
J: TRBJ2-3
DNA: TGTGCCACCAGCAGGGTGGTGGGACAGGGGGCAGATACGCAGTATTTT
CDR3: CATSRVVGQGADTQYF

size: -
V: TRBV28
D: -
J: TRBJ2-5
DNA: TGTGCCAGCAGTTGGGGAGGACTCTCCCTAGGGGAGACCCAGTACTTC
CDR3: CASSWGGLSLGETQYF

size: -
V: TRBV19
D: -
J: TRBJ1-5
DNA: TGTGCCAGTAGTCTCGCCCGGACAGCTTCCCAGCCCCAGCATTTT
CDR3: CASSLARTASQPQHF

size: -
V: TRBV18
D: TRBD1
J: TRBJ2-7
DNA: TGTGCCAGCGGACAGGGTACCTACGAGCAGTACTTC
CDR3: CASGQGTYEQYF

size: -
V: TRBV5-1
D: -
J: TRBJ2-1
DNA: TGCGCCAGCAGCTTGTACGCCAGATCGGGTAATGAGCAGTTCTTC
CDR3: CASSLYARSGNEQFF